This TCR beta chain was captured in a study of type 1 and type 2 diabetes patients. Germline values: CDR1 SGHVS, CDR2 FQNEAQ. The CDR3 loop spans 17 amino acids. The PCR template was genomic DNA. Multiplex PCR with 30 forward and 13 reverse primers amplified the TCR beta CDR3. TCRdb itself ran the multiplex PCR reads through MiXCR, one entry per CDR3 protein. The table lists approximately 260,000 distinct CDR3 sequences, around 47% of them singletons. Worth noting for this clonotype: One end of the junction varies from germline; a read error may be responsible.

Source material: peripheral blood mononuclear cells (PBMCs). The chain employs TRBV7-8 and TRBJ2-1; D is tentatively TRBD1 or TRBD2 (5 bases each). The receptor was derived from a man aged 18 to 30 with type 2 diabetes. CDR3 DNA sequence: TGTACCAGCAGCTTTAGAGGAAGGGACCCCTCCTACAATGAGCAGTTCTTC. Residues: CTSSFRGRDPSYNEQFF. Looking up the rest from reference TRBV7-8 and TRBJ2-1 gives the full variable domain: GAGVSQSPRYKVAKRGQDVALRCDPISGHVSLFWYQQALGQGPEFLTYFQNEAQLDKSGLPSDRFFAERPEGSVSTLKIQRTQQEDSAVYLCTSSFRGRDPSYNEQFFGPGTRLTVL.